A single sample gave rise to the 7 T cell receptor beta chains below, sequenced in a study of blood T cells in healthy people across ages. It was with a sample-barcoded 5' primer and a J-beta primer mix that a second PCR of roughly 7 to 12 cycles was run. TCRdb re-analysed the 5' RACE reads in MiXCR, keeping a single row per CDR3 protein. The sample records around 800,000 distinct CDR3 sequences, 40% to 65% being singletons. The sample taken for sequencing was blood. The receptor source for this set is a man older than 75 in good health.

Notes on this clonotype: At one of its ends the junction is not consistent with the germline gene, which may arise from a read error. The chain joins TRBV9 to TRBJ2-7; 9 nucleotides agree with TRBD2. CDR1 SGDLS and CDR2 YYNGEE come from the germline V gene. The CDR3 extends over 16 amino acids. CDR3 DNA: TGTGCCAGCAACGTAGAGGCGCTAGCGGGAACCTACGAGCAGTACTTC. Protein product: CASNVEALAGTYEQYF.

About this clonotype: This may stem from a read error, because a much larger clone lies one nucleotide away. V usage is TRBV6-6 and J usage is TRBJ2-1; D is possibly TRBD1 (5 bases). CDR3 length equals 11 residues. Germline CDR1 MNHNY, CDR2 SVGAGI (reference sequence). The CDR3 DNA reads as TGTGCCGGCAGTAGGGGCAATGAGCAGTTCTTC. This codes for CAGSRGNEQFF.

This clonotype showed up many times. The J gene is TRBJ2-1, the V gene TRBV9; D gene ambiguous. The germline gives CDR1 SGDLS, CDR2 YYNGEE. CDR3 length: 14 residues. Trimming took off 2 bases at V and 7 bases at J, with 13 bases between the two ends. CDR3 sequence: CASSVTGLSNEQFF. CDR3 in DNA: TGTGCCAGCAGCGTCACGGGTTTGTCTAATGAGCAGTTCTTC.

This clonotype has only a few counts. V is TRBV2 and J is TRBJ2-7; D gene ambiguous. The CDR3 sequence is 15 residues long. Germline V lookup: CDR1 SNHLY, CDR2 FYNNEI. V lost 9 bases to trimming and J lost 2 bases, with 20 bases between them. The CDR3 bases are TGTGCCAGTGACCGGCCAAGGGATTTACCCTACGAGCAGTACTTC. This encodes CASDRPRDLPYEQYF.

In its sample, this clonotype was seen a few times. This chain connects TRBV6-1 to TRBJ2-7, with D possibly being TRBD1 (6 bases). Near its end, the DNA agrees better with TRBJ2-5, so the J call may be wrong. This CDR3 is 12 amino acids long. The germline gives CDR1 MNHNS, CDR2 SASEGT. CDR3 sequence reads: CASEQGQETQYF. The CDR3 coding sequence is TGTGCCAGTGAGCAGGGGCAAGAGACCCAGTACTTC.

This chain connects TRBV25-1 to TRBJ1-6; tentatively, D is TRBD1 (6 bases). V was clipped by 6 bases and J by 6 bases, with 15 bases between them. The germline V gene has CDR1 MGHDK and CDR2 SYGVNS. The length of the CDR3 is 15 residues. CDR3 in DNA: TGTGCCAGCAGGGGGGCCGGCGCGTTTAATTCACCCCTCCACTTT. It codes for CASRGAGAFNSPLHF.

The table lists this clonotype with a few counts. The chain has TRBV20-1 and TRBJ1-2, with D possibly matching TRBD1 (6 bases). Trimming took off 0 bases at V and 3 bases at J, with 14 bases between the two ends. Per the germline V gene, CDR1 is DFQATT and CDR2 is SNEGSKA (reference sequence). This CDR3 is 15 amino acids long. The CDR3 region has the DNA TGCAGTGCTAGAGATCGGTTACAGGGAGACTATGGCTACACCTTC. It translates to CSARDRLQGDYGYTF.